The text below deals with one T cell receptor beta chain. Its antigen is unknown. Base quality data are lacking; no much larger clone is found one base away. The CDR3 regions of human TCRbeta chains were analyzed by immunosequencing. In the paper's pipeline: Repertoire TCRs were matched against a reference library of SARS-CoV-2-specific TCRs generated with the MIRA antigen-specificity platform. Breadth meant the fraction of unique TCRs that were SARS-CoV-2-associated, whereas depth meant the fraction of total T cells that were SARS-CoV-2-associated. Using the MIRA data, every spike-specific TCR was mapped to the spike region that the TCR reacted to and assigned to either a CD4 or a CD8 class. Log10-transformed breadth and depth values were compared by one-way ANOVA with Sidak's multiple comparisons tests. Entries here come from immuneACCESS through TCRdb and include only in-frame sequences with V and J called. Some clones fail to appear in such tables; in the studies checked, an unresolved V gene covers under half of the shortfall, and the cause of the remainder is unknown. V and J calls and clone size come straight from that table; D and trimming were deduced from the DNA. This sample comprises roughly 150,000 clones, around nine tenths of them detected only once. The biggest ten clones account for more than 3% of the sample.

This sample stems from a study of T cell responses to AZD1222 COVID-19 vaccine (dated by TCRdb to the early 2020s). For the study in its entirety: TCR sequencing was performed for about 250 trial participants, of whom 200 to 220 were given two doses of AZD1222 and roughly 25 were given two doses of MenACWY control vaccine. Trial participants were enrolled by age into subgroups of 18-55, 56-69 and 70-plus years, and about 150, 27 and 61 TCR-sequenced participants, respectively, were included in these subgroups. Overall study outcomes, separate from this receptor: In the small 56-69-year group, the increase in depth fell short of significance, most likely because of low power. Reportedly, almost half of the unique spike-specific TCRs recognized epitopes lying outside the regions that are mutated in the B.1.351 and B.1.1.7 variants. After two AZD1222 doses, spike-specific TCR breadth and depth were significantly higher than at day 0 and than in MenACWY recipients. CD4 TCRs associated with the vaccine covered the entire spike protein, and the dominant responses were in regions 160-218 and 743-854. Only 5 to 7 AZD1222 recipients were SARS-CoV-2 seropositive at baseline, limiting conclusions about previously exposed vaccinees. Most participants were white British and females outnumbered males, and the authors suggested that clonal diversity may have been underestimated. Because no day 14 peak-response samples were available, the repertoires could be characterized only after the peak T cell response.

Sample time point, as interpreted from the label and publication: about 28 days (+/-7) after the second vaccine dose. Because spike-specific TCR depth and breadth did not differ between the two schedules, AZD1222 recipients who got a second dose at roughly 4 weeks were pooled with those who got a second dose at roughly 12 weeks. The vaccinee samples were drawn from two UK trials, COV001 and COV002, one of which was a single-blind randomized controlled phase 2/3 trial testing AZD1222 (ChAdOx1 nCoV-19) in healthy adults. For TCRbeta chain sequencing, PBMC samples were collected from trial participants at day 0 and at day 28 after the second dose. CDR1 and CDR2 (SGHTA, FQGNSA) derive from the germline V gene. Relative to germline, V is 5 bases shorter and J is 5 bases shorter, with 18 bases between their ends. Including cysteine and phenylalanine, the CDR3 has 15 amino acids. Only the CDR3 portion is preserved as DNA: 45 bases, with reading frame beginning at the first base.

The sequence is built from TRBV7-2 and TRBJ1-2; the D segment could be TRBD1, given 5 matching bases. The sample consisted of peripheral blood, taken 28 days after the second AZD1222 dose. This receptor was obtained from an adult who received the AZD1222 COVID-19 vaccine. The CDR3 region reads CASSGSGDLGYGYTF. At the DNA level, the sequence is TGTGCCAGCAGCGGCTCCGGGGACCTGGGATATGGCTACACCTTC.